These T cell receptor beta chains were read from a single sample in a study of control samples from healthy donors and cancer patients. This table comes from immunoSEQ multiplex PCR, and its TCRdb copy is limited to in-frame clones, with some not included. The table lists around 140,000 clones, 93% of them singletons. Material for sequencing was blood. The receptors were gathered from a man between 18 and 29 years old in good health. Both conserved end residues are part of each CDR3. A D gene is named only where the DNA matches it firmly.

cdr3_aa cdr3_nt j_call v_call cdr3_length d_call
CASSLGQRNYGYTF TGCGCCAGCAGCTTGGGACAGCGGAACTATGGCTACACCTTC TRBJ1-2 TRBV5-1 14 .
CSVAPGLHQPQHF TGCAGCGTTGCGCCAGGGCTACATCAGCCCCAGCATTTT TRBJ1-5 TRBV29-1 13 .
CASLPPRSWGTEAFF TGTGCCAGTCTACCCCCTCGCTCCTGGGGGACTGAAGCTTTCTTT TRBJ1-1 TRBV19 15 .
CASSLDRLSGANVLTF TGTGCCAGCAGCTTAGATAGGCTGTCTGGGGCCAACGTCCTGACTTTC TRBJ2-6 TRBV11-2 16 .
CASSMVAPSYEQYF TGTGCCAGTAGTATGGTCGCCCCCTCCTACGAGCAGTACTTC TRBJ2-7 TRBV19 14 .
CASSLDREGASAVF TGCGCCAGCAGCTTGGACAGGGAGGGCGCGTCCGCGGTTTTT TRBJ1-4 TRBV5-1 14 .
CASSLLDTEAFF TGCGCCAGCAGCTTGTTAGACACTGAAGCTTTCTTT TRBJ1-1 TRBV5-1 12 .
CSVYEQGRSYEQYF TGCAGCGTTTACGAACAGGGACGTTCCTACGAGCAGTACTTC TRBJ2-7 TRBV29-1 14 .
CASSMGNQPQHF TGTGCCAGTAGTATGGGAAATCAGCCCCAGCATTTT TRBJ1-5 TRBV19 12 .
CASRPDGQGGFNSPLHF TGTGCCAGCAGACCCGACGGACAGGGTGGATTTAATTCACCCCTCCACTTT TRBJ1-6 TRBV27 17 TRBD1
CASSEMIREIRDSPLHF TGTGCCAGCAGTGAGATGATCCGGGAGATTAGGGATTCACCCCTCCACTTT TRBJ1-6 TRBV6-1 17 .
CAWSAHPEAFF TGTGCCTGGAGTGCCCACCCTGAAGCTTTCTTT TRBJ1-1 TRBV30 11 .
CAGDSPLHF TGTGCCGGAGATTCACCCCTCCACTTT TRBJ1-6 TRBV30 9 .
CASSLGTQPQHF TGTGCCAGCAGCTTGGGGACTCAGCCCCAGCATTTT TRBJ1-5 TRBV7-3 12 .
CASSLWREEYTGELFF TGCGCCAGCAGTCTTTGGCGGGAGGAATACACCGGGGAGCTGTTTTTT TRBJ2-2 TRBV23-1 16 TRBD2
CASSQVAGSYEQYF TGTGCCAGCAGCCAAGTAGCCGGTTCCTACGAGCAGTACTTC TRBJ2-7 TRBV3-1/TRBV3-2 14 .
CASSFARGQDEQFF TGTGCCAGCAGCTTCGCCAGGGGGCAGGATGAGCAGTTCTTC TRBJ2-1 TRBV7-9 14 TRBD1
CASSLDLQQTYEQYF TGTGCCAGCAGCTTAGACCTACAGCAAACCTACGAGCAGTACTTC TRBJ2-7 TRBV7-9 15 .